These 2 T cell receptor beta chains came from one sample sequenced in a study of CD8 T cells in Susac syndrome. With random hexamers, reverse transcription was performed on about 0.5 to 1 ug of RNA. TCRdb reprocessed the immunoSEQ multiplex PCR reads with MiXCR, giving one entry per CDR3 protein. There are about 140,000 distinct CDR3 sequences in the sample; approximately 95% occur only once, and 0.14% lies in the top ten. The sample was CD4+ T cells from PBMCs. The receptor set was obtained from a human donor with Susac syndrome.

V is TRBV7-9 and J is TRBJ2-3, with TRBD1 identical over 10 bases. The CDR3 length is 14 residues. The ends lost 5 bases at V and 7 bases at J; junction bases unmatched: 6. Germline CDR1 is SEHNR and CDR2 is FQNEAQ (reference sequence). DNA of the CDR3: TGTGCCAGCAGCCCGGGACAGGGGATATATACGCAGTATTTT. Amino acid sequence: CASSPGQGIYTQYF.

The V and J genes are TRBV29-1 and TRBJ2-3, with 8 bases that match TRBD2. Looked up from germline, CDR1 is SQVTM and CDR2 is ANQGSEA. The junction had 7 bases not matched to a gene; V was cut back by 8 bases and J by 0 bases. This CDR3 spans 14 amino acids. CDR3: CSFSGGTSTDTQYF. The CDR3 region has the DNA TGCAGCTTTTCGGGAGGGACTAGCACAGATACGCAGTATTTT.